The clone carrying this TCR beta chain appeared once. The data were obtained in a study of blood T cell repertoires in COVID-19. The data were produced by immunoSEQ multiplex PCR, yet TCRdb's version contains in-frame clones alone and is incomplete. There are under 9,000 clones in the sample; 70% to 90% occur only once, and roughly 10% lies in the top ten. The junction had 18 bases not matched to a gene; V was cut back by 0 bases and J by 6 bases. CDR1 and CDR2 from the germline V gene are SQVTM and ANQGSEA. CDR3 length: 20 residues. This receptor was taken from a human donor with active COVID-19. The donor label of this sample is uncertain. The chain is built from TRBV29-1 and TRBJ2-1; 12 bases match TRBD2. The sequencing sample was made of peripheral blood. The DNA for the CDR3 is TGCAGCGTTGAAGAAAGTGTGTACACTTCTAGCGGGAGGGTGGGCAATGAGCAGTTCTTC. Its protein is CSVEESVYTSSGRVGNEQFF.